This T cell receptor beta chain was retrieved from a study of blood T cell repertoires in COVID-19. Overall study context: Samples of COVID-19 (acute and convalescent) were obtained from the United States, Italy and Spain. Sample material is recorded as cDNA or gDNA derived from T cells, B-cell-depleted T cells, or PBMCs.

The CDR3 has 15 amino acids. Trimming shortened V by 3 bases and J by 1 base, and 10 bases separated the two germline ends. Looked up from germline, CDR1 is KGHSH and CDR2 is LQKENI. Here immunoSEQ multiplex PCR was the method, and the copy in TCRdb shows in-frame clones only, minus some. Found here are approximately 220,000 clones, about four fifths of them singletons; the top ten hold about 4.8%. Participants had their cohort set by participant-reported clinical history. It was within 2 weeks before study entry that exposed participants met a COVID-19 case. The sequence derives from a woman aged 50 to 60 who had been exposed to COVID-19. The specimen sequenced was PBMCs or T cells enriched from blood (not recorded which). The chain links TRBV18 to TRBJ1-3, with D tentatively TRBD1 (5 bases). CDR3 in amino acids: CASSPLQESGNTIYF. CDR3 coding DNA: TGTGCCAGCTCACCCTTACAGGAGTCTGGAAACACCATATATTTT.